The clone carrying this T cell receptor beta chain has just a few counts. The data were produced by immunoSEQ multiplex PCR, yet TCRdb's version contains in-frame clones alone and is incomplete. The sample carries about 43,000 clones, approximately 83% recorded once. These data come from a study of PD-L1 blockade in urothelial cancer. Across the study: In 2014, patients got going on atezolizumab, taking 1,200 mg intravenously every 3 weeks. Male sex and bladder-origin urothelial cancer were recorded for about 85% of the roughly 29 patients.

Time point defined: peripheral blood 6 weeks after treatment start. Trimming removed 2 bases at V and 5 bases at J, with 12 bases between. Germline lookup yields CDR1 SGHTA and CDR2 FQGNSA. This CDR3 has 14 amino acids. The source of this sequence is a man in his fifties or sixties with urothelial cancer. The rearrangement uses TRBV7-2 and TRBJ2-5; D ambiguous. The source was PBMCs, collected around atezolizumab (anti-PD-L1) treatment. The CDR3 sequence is CASSLSSGWETQYF. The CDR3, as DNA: TGTGCCAGCAGCTTATCATCAGGATGGGAGACCCAGTACTTC.